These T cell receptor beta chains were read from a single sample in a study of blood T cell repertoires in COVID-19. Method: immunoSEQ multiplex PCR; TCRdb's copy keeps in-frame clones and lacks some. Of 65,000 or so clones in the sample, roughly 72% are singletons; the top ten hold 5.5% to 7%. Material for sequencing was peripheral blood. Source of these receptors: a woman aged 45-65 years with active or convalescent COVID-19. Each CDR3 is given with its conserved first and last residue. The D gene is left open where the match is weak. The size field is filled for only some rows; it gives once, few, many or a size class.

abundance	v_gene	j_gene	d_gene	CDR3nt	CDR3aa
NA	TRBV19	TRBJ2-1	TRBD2	TGTGCCAGTAGTCCCGGACTAGCGGTCGCCAATGAGCAGTTCTTC	CASSPGLAVANEQFF
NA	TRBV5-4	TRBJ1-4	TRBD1	TGTGCCAGCAGCTCCCGGACAGGGGGAAGGAATGAAAAACTGTTTTTT	CASSSRTGGRNEKLFF
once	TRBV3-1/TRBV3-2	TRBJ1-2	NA	TGTGCCAGCAGCCAAGATCCGCGGCGCACGGGGGGCTACACCTTC	CASSQDPRRTGGYTF
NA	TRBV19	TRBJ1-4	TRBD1	TGTGCCAGTAGCGGACAGGGGGCTAATGAAAAACTGTTTTTT	CASSGQGANEKLFF
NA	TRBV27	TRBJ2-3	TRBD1	TGTGCCAGCAGTAGAACAGGGGGCAGCGGGGCTGGTACGCAGTATTTT	CASSRTGGSGAGTQYF
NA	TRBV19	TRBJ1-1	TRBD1	TGTGCCAGTAGTCCCGGACAGGGTCGGGGGAACACTGAAGCTTTCTTT	CASSPGQGRGNTEAFF
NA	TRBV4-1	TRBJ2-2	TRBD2	TGCGCCAGCGGCAACCTCGGGAGGGCGGACACCGGGGAGCTGTTTTTT	CASGNLGRADTGELFF
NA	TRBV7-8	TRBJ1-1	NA	TGTGCCAGCAGCCTTTGGGGGGGTATGGGAGGGAGGAACACTGAAGCTTTCTTT	CASSLWGGMGGRNTEAFF
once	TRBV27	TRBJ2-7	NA	TGTGCCAGCAGCCCAGGGGGGCGTAGCGGCTCCTACGAGCAGTACTTC	CASSPGGRSGSYEQYF
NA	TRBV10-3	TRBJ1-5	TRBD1	TGTGCCATACGACAGGGGGATAGCAATCAGCCCCAGCATTTT	CAIRQGDSNQPQHF
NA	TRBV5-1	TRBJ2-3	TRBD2	TGCGCCAGCAGCCGCGCAGCGGGAGTAGGGACAGATACGCAGTATTTT	CASSRAAGVGTDTQYF
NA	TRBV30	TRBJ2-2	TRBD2	TGTGCCGGTAGCGGGGGTAACACCGGGGAGCTGTTTTTT	CAGSGGNTGELFF
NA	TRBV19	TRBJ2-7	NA	TGTGCCACCTCGACTAGAGGGACGAGCGAGCAGTACTTC	CATSTRGTSEQYF
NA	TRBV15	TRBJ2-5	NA	TGTGCCACCAGCAGAAATTCAAAAGAGACCCAGTACTTC	CATSRNSKETQYF
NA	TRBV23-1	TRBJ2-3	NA	TGCGCCAGCAGTCAATCGCGACGAGGGAGAGTGGGCACAGATACGCAGTATTTT	CASSQSRRGRVGTDTQYF
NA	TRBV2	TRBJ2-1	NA	TGTGCCAGCACCGACTGGGGCGGTGAGCAGTTCTTC	CASTDWGGEQFF
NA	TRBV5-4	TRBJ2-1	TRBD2	TGTGCCAGCAGCTTGGGCGGGAGCTCCTACAATGAGCAGTTCTTC	CASSLGGSSYNEQFF
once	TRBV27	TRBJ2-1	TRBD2	TGTGCCAGCAGCGCCCCCAGCGGGGGGTACGGCGAGCAGTTCTTC	CASSAPSGGYGEQFF
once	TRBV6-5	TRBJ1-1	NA	TGTGCCAGCGGGAGTAGGGGGACGAACACTGAAGCTTTCTTT	CASGSRGTNTEAFF
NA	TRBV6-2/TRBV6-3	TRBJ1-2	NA	TGTGCCAGCAGTTACTTTACAGGAGTGTATGGCTACACCTTC	CASSYFTGVYGYTF
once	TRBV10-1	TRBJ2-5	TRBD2	TGCGCCAGCAGTACCTGGACTAGCGGGAGGGGAGAGACCCAGTACTTC	CASSTWTSGRGETQYF
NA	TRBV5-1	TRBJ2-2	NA	TGCGCCAGCAGCTTGGGGACAGTATTGACCGGGGAGCTGTTTTTT	CASSLGTVLTGELFF
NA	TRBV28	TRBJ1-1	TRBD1	TGTGCCAGCAGTCGGCAGTTGCAGGGGGCTACGGCTGAAGCTTTCTTT	CASSRQLQGATAEAFF
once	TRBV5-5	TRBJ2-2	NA	TGTGCCAGCATTCAAAATACCGGGGAGCTGTTTTTT	CASIQNTGELFF
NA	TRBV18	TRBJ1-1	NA	TGTGCCAGCTCAGCAGGGGCTGAAGCTTTCTTT	CASSAGAEAFF
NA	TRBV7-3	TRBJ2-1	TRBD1	TGTGCCAGCAGCTTAACAGGGACAGGGAACGGGGAGCAGTTCTTC	CASSLTGTGNGEQFF
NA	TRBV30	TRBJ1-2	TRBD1	TGTGCCTGGAGAACAGGGGCGGGCTATGGCTACACCTTC	CAWRTGAGYGYTF
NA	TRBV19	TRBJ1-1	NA	TGTGCCACGAAGGGGCAGTTTAACACTGAAGCTTTCTTT	CATKGQFNTEAFF
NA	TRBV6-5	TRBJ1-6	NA	TGTGCCAGCACCTCTACAGGGCGGGGGGCACCCCTCCACTTT	CASTSTGRGAPLHF
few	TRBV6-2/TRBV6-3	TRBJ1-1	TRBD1	TGTGCCAGCAGCCTGGGACAGTTCAGAGCTTTCTTT	CASSLGQFRAFF
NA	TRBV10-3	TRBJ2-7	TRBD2	TGTGCCATCAGTGAGGGACTAGCGGACCTATACTACGAGCAGTACTTC	CAISEGLADLYYEQYF
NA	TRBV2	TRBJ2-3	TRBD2	TGTGCCAGCAGTGGGACTAGCGGCACAGATACGCAGTATTTT	CASSGTSGTDTQYF
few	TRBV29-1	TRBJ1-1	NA	TGCAGCGTTTCCCACAGGGCGGCTGAAGCTTTCTTT	CSVSHRAAEAFF
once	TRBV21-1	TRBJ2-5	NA	TGTGCCAGCAGCAGGGGACTTCATTGCGAGACCCAGTACTTC	CASSRGLHCETQYF
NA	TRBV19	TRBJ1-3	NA	TGTGCCAGTAGTATACCCGGGACAATCTCTGGAAACACCATATATTTT	CASSIPGTISGNTIYF
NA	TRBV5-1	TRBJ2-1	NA	TGCGCCAGCAGCCCGCGACCTAGGAGCGGTGGTGGAAATGAGCAGTTCTTC	CASSPRPRSGGGNEQFF
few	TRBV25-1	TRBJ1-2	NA	TGTGCCAGCAGTGAAAGGGGCCTAAGCTATGGCTACACCTTC	CASSERGLSYGYTF
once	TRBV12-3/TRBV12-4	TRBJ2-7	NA	TGTGCCAGCAGTCCATCCTCAGGGTACGAGCAGTACTTC	CASSPSSGYEQYF
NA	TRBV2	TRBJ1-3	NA	TGTGCCAGCACTGATAATCAGGGATCCGGAAACACCATATATTTT	CASTDNQGSGNTIYF
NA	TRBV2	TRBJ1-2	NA	TGTGCCAGCAGGACAGTTAACTATGGCTACACCTTC	CASRTVNYGYTF
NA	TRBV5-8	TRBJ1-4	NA	TGTGCCAGCAGCCCGGACTGGGCTAATGAAAAACTGTTTTTT	CASSPDWANEKLFF
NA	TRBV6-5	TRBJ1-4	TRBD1	TGTGCCAGCCACGACAGGGGGGCGAATGAAAAACTGTTTTTT	CASHDRGANEKLFF
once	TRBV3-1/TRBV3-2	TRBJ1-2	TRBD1	TGTGCCAGCACCCAGGGGGCCGGGTATGGCTACACCTTC	CASTQGAGYGYTF
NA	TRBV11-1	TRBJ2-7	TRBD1	TGTGCCAGCAGCCCTAGGACAGGGTTGAACGAGCAGTACTTC	CASSPRTGLNEQYF
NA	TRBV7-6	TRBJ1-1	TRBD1	TGTGCCAGCAGCTTAGTAGGGACAGGGCAGGGTGAAGCTTTCTTT	CASSLVGTGQGEAFF
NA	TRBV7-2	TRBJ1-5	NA	TGTGCCAGCAGCCCAAATCGCAATCAGCCCCAGCATTTT	CASSPNRNQPQHF
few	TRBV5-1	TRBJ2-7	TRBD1	TGCGCCAGCAGCTTACCGGGACAGGGTTTCGAGCAGTACTTC	CASSLPGQGFEQYF
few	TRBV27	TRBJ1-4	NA	TGTGCCAGCAGTTCGCGATGGGGGGGCCCTCATGAAAAACTGTTTTTT	CASSSRWGGPHEKLFF
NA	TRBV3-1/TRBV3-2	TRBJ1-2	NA	TGTGCCAGCAGCCAGGCAGGGCAAGGCTACACCTTC	CASSQAGQGYTF